This T cell receptor beta chain derives from a study of early T cells in non-severe SARS-CoV-2 infection. TCRdb called the 5' RACE reads again in MiXCR, with one record for every CDR3 protein. The table lists 75,000 or so distinct CDR3 sequences, 11% to 15% of them singletons. Sequences were obtained from whole blood. The receptor comes from an adult who was a healthcare worker with PCR-confirmed SARS-CoV-2 infection or an uninfected control (not recorded which).

CDR3 nucleotide sequence: TGTGCCAGCGGGGTCCTCTACAATGAGCAGTTCTTC. Translation: CASGVLYNEQFF. The chain recombines TRBV28 with TRBJ2-1; unclear D gene. From germline, CDR1 is MDHEN and CDR2 SYDVKM. V lost 8 bases and J lost 3, with 8 bases in between. The CDR3 extends over 12 amino acids. Together with reference TRBV28 and TRBJ2-1, the CDR3 gives the full variable domain: DVKVTQSSRYLVKRTGEKVFLECVQDMDHENMFWYRQDPGLGLRLIYFSYDVKMKEKGDIPEGYSVSREKKERFSLILESASTNQTSMYLCASGVLYNEQFFGPGTRLTVL.